The 3 T cell receptor beta chains in this list originate from one sample, sequenced in a study of cytomegalovirus exposure and HLA in healthy donors. Researchers ran the PCR with 60 Vbeta and 13 Jbeta primers. TCRdb's table, derived via immunoSEQ multiplex PCR, lists solely in-frame clones and lacks some. The sample has approximately 140,000 clones, 75% to 80% seen once. The sequencing input was PBMCs. These receptors came from a woman aged 55-75 years in good health and CMV-seronegative.

The chain has TRBV5-1 and TRBJ1-1, with D maybe TRBD1 (5 bases). This CDR3 contains 17 residues. CDR1 is SGHRS, CDR2 YFSETQ, per germline. The germline V and J ends were trimmed by 3 bases and 4 bases, with 22 bases remaining between them. The CDR3 DNA sequence: TGCGCCAGCAGCTGGAGCGTGGACACCGGGAGGCCCACTGAAGCTTTCTTT. Encoded protein: CASSWSVDTGRPTEAFF.

V is TRBV18 and J is TRBJ2-1, with TRBD1 as a possible D gene (6 bases). V lost 3 bases and J lost 6, with 15 bases in between. Germline CDR1 and CDR2: KGHSH and LQKENI. The CDR3 covers 15 residues. In DNA, the CDR3 is TGTGCCAGCTCACCCGACAGGACTGGACGCAATGAGCAGTTCTTC. It translates to CASSPDRTGRNEQFF. Variable domain in full (rest from reference TRBV18 and TRBJ2-1): NAGVMQNPRHLVRRRGQEARLRCSPMKGHSHVYWYRQLPEEGLKFMVYLQKENIIDESGMPKERFSAEFPKEGPSILRIQQVVRGDSAAYFCASSPDRTGRNEQFFGPGTRLTVL.

This chain links TRBV7-6 with TRBJ2-3, with a tentative D call TRBD2 (6 bases). This CDR3 contains 17 residues. V gave up 5 bases and J gave up 2 bases, with 20 bases separating them. The germline V gene encodes CDR1 SGHVS and CDR2 FNYEAQ. CDR3 loop: CASSELREGLDTDTQYF. The CDR3 bases are TGTGCCAGCAGCGAGCTCAGAGAGGGACTGGACACAGATACGCAGTATTTT.